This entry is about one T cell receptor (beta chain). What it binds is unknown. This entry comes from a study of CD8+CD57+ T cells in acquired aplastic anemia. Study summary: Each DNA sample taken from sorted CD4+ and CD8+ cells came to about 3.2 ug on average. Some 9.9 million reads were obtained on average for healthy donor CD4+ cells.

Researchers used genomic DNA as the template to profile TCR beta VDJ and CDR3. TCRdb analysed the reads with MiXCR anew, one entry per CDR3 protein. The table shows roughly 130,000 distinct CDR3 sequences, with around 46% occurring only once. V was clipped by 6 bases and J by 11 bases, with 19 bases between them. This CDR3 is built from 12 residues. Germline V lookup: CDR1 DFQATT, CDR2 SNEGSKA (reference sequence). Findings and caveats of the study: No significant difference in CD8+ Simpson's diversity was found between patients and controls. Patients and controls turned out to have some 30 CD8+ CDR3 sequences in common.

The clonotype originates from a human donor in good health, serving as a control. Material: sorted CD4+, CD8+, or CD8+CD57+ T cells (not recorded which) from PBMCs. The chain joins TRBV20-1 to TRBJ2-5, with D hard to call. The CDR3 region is CSATLNKGSQYF. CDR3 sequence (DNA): TGCAGTGCCACCCTGAACAAGGGATCTCAGTACTTC.